This T cell receptor beta chain was sequenced for a study of radiotherapy plus CTLA-4 blockade in lung cancer (dated by TCRdb to about 2018). The study in broad terms: Objective responses were observed in roughly a sixth of enrolled patients, and disease control was achieved in about 32%. Paper-wide results and their limitations: Increased serum interferon-beta after radiation, together with early dynamic changes in blood T cell clones, were reported to be the strongest predictors of response. After treatment with radiotherapy and ipilimumab, TCR clones that came from tumors expanded in the peripheral blood.

The library was generated by the immunoSEQ multiplex PCR assay. TCRdb took this table from immuneACCESS and kept in-frame rearrangements with V and J called. Such tables lack part of the clones; where checked against another copy, unresolved V genes explain under half of the gap, and the rest is unexplained. The sample profile shows tens of thousands of clones; approximately 84% of them were found once. 4.8% of the sample lies in the top ten. Focal radiation therapy combined with CTLA-4 blockade (ipilimumab) was tested in patients with chemo-refractory metastatic non-small-cell lung cancer. V is trimmed back by 1 base and J by 0 bases, and the junction contains 2 bases that no gene match accounts for. The cysteine opens and the phenylalanine closes a CDR3 of 17 amino acids. CDR3 DNA is the only sequence kept; it has 51 bases, read in frame from the first base. Based on the germline V gene, the CDR1 and CDR2 sequences are SGHTA and FQGNSA.

This clone was recorded once. Its antigen is currently not known. The record has no base qualities; no much larger clone is one base away. The rearranged chain carries TRBV7-2 and TRBJ2-6; TRBD2 matches 8 bases in the middle. The source material was peripheral blood, sampled from a patient treated with radiotherapy plus ipilimumab. The sequence was obtained from a human donor with non-small cell lung cancer whose response to radiotherapy plus ipilimumab could not be evaluated. The base sequence is TGTGCCAGCAGCTTAGTGGGGACTAGCTCTGGGGCCAACGTCCTGACTTTC. It encodes CASSLVGTSSGANVLTF.